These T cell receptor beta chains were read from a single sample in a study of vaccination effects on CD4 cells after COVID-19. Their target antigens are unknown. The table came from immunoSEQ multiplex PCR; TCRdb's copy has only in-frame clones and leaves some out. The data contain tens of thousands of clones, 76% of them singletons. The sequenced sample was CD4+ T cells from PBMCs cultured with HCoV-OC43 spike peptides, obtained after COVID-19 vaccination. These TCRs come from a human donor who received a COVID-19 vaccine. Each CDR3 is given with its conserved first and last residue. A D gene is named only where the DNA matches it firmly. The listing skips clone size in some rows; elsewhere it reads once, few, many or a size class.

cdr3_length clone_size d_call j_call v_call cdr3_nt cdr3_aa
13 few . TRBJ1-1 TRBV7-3 TGTGCCAGCAGCTTTTCGCTGAACACTGAAGCTTTCTTT CASSFSLNTEAFF
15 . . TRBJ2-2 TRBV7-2 TGTGCCAGCAGCGTCGGGGTAGCCAACACCGGGGAGCTGTTTTTT CASSVGVANTGELFF
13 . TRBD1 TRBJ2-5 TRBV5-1 TGCGCCAGCAGAACAGGGGGAGTAGAGACCCAGTACTTC CASRTGGVETQYF
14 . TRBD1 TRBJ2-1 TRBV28 TGTGCCAGCAGTTTATCGCAGGGGGCTAATGAGCAGTTCTTC CASSLSQGANEQFF
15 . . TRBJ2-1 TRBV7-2 TGTGCCAGCAGCTCACTTAGGTTACAGGGCAATGAGCAGTTCTTC CASSSLRLQGNEQFF
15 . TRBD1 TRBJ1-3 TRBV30 TGTGCCTGGACGGGACAGGGCTACTCTGGAAACACCATATATTTT CAWTGQGYSGNTIYF
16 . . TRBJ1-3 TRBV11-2 TGTGCCAGCAGCCAAGGAAATGGGGGGGATGGAAACACCATATATTTT CASSQGNGGDGNTIYF
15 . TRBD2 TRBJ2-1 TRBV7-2 TGTGCCAGCAGCAAGACTAGCGGGGGCTACAATGAGCAGTTCTTC CASSKTSGGYNEQFF
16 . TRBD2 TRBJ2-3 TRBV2 TGTGCCAGCAGAAGGCGGGGGGCCCTTAGGACAGATACGCAGTATTTT CASRRRGALRTDTQYF
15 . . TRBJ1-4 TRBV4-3 TGCGCCAGCAGCCAAAATAGGGGGATAAATGAAAAACTGTTTTTT CASSQNRGINEKLFF
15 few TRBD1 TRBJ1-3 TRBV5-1 TGCGCCAGCAGCCGAACAGGGGACTCTGGAAACACCATATATTTT CASSRTGDSGNTIYF
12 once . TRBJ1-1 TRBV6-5 TGTGCCAGCAGTTCGCCAGGGACTGAAGCTTTCTTT CASSSPGTEAFF
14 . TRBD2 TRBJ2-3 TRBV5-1 TGCGCCAGCAGCAACGGGGGGGGCACAGATACGCAGTATTTT CASSNGGGTDTQYF
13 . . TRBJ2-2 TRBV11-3 TGTGCCAGCAGTAACGGGGGAACCGGGGAGCTGTTTTTT CASSNGGTGELFF
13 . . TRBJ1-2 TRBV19 TGTGCCAGTGGCCGGACAGCGAGGGATGGCTACACCTTC CASGRTARDGYTF
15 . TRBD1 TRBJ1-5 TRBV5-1 TGCGCCAGCAGCCTGACAGGGGGCCAGGATCAGCCCCAGCATTTT CASSLTGGQDQPQHF
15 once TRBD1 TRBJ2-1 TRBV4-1 TGCGCCAGCAGCCAAGGGGACAGGGATTACAATGAGCAGTTCTTC CASSQGDRDYNEQFF
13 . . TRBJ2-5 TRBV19 TGTGCCAGTAGTATAATCGAAAAAGAGACCCAGTACTTC CASSIIEKETQYF
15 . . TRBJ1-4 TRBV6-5 TGTGCCAGCAGCGAGATTGGGACATGGGATGAAAAACTGTTTTTT CASSEIGTWDEKLFF
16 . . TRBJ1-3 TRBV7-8 TGTGCCAGCAGCTTTCGGTTAGGCAGCTCTGGAAACACCATATATTTT CASSFRLGSSGNTIYF
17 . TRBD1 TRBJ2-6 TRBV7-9 TGTGCCAGCAGCTTGGGGACAGGGAACTCTGGGGCCAACGTCCTGACTTTC CASSLGTGNSGANVLTF
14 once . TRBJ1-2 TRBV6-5 TGTGCCAGCAGTCCTTACAGGGTGAACTATGGCTACACCTTC CASSPYRVNYGYTF
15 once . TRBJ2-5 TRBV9 TGTGCCAGCAGCGTAGGCCTACAGGGCCCTGAGACCCAGTACTTC CASSVGLQGPETQYF
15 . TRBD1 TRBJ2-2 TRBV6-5 TGTGCCAGCAGTTGGGACAGCCCGAACACCGGGGAGCTGTTTTTT CASSWDSPNTGELFF
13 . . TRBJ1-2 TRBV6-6 TGTGCCAGCAGTTATACAGGGATCTATGGCTACACCTTC CASSYTGIYGYTF
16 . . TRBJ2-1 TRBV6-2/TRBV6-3 TGTGCCAGCAGTTACCTTCTAGCGCCTCCATACAATGAGCAGTTCTTC CASSYLLAPPYNEQFF
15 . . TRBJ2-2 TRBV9 TGTGCCAGCAGCGTAGGGACAGCGAACACCGGGGAGCTGTTTTTT CASSVGTANTGELFF
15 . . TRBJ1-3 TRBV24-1 TGTGCCACCAGTGATCCTCAGGGCTCTGGAAACACCATATATTTT CATSDPQGSGNTIYF
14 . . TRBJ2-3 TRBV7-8 TGTGCCAGCAGCTTAGACACTGCCACAGATACGCAGTATTTT CASSLDTATDTQYF
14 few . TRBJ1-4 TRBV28 TGTGCCAGCAGTTTACCCCTCGGGGAAGAAAAACTGTTTTTT CASSLPLGEEKLFF
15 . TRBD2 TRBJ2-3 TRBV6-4 TGTGCCAGCAGTCTGACTAGCGGAAGCACAGATACGCAGTATTTT CASSLTSGSTDTQYF
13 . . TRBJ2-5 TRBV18 TGTGCCAGCTCCCCTGGGCAGCTAGAGACCCAGTACTTC CASSPGQLETQYF